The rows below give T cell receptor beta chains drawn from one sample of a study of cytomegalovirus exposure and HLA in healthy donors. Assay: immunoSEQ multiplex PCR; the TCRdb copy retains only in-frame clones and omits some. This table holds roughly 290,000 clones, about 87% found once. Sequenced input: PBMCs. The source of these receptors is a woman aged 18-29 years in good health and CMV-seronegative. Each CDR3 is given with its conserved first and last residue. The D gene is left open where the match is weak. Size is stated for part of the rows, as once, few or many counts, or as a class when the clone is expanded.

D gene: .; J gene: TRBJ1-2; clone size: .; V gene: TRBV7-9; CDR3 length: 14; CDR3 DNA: TGTGCCAGCAGCTTATTTTCAGCTAACTATGGCTACACCTTC; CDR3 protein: CASSLFSANYGYTF
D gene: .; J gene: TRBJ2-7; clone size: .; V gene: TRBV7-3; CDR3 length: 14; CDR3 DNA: TGTGCCAGCAGCTTAACCCGGGACAACTACGAGCAGTACTTC; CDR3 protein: CASSLTRDNYEQYF
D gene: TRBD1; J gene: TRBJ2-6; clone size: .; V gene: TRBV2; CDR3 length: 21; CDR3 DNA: TGTGCCAGCAGGACTACCGGGACAGGGTCAATTATAGACTCTGGGGCCAACGTCCTGACTTTC; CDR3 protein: CASRTTGTGSIIDSGANVLTF
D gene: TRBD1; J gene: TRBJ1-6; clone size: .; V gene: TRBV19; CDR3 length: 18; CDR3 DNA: TGTGCCAGTACCCAGGGGGGGACAGGGGTTGTGTTGGATTCACCCCTCCACTTT; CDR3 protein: CASTQGGTGVVLDSPLHF
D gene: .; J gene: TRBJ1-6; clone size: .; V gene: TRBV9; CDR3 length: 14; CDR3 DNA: TGTGCCAGCAGCGAGGGGGGGTTTAATTCACCCCTCCACTTT; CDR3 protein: CASSEGGFNSPLHF
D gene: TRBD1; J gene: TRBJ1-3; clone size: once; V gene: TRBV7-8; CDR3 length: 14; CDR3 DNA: TGTGCCAGCAGCCTCACAGGGGCTGGAAACACCATATATTTT; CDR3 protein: CASSLTGAGNTIYF
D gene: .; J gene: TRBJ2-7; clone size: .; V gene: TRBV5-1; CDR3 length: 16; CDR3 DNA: TGCGCCAGCAGCCTTCAGGGGGGACAGAGCTCCTACGAGCAGTACTTC; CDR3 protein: CASSLQGGQSSYEQYF
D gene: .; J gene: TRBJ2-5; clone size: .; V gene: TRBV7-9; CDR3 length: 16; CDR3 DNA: TGTGCCAGCAGCTTAGGGAGGGTTCCCTCCATGGGGACCCAGTACTTC; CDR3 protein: CASSLGRVPSMGTQYF
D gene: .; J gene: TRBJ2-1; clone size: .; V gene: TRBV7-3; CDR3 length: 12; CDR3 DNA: TGTGCCAGCAGCTCTGGGGCCAATGAGCAGTTCTTC; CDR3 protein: CASSSGANEQFF
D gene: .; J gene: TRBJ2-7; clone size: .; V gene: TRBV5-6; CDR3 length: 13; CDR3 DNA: TGTGCCAGCAGCTTTGTCTTATCCTACGAGCAGTACTTC; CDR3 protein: CASSFVLSYEQYF
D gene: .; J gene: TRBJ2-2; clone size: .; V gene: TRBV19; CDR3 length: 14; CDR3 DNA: TGTGCCAGTAGTACCGGCCCCGGAGGCGGGGAGCTGTTTTTT; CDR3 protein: CASSTGPGGGELFF
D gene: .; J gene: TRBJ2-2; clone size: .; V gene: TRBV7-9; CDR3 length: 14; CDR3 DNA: TGTTCCAGCAGCTCCCGCGCGGACACCGGGGAGCTGTTTTTT; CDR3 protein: CSSSSRADTGELFF
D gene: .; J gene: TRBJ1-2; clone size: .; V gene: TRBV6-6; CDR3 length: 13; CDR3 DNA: TGTGCCAGCAGTTACGCAGGGTTCTATGGCTACACCTTC; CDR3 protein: CASSYAGFYGYTF
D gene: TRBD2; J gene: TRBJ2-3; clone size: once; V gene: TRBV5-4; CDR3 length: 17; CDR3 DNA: TGTGCCAGCAGCGGTAACTTGCGGGGGGGAAGTTCAGATACGCAGTATTTT; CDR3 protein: CASSGNLRGGSSDTQYF
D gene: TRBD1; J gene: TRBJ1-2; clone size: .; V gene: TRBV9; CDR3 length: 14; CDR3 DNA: TGTGCCAGCAGCCTAAACAGGGGCCTGAGTGGCTACACCTTC; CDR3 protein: CASSLNRGLSGYTF
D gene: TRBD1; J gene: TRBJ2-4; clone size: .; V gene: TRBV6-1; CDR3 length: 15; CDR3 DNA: TGTGCCAGCAGTAGGACAGGGGTAACCAAAAACATTCAGTACTTC; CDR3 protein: CASSRTGVTKNIQYF
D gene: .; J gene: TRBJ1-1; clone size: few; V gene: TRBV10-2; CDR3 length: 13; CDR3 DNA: TGCGCCAGCAGTGCCCAGGGGAACACTGAAGCTTTCTTT; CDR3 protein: CASSAQGNTEAFF
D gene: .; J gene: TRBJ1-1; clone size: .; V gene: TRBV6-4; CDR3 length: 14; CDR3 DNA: TGTGCCAGCAGTGCCACAGGGTTTGGCACTGAAGCTTTCTTT; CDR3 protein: CASSATGFGTEAFF
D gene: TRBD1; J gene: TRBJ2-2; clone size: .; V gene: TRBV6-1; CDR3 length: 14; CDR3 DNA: TGTGCCAGCCTAGGACAGGGAAACACCGGGGAGCTGTTTTTT; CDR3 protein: CASLGQGNTGELFF
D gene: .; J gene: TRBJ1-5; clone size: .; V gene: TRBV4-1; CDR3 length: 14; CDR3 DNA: TGCGCCAGCAGCCAAGTTCAACTGAATCAGCCCCAGCATTTT; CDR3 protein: CASSQVQLNQPQHF
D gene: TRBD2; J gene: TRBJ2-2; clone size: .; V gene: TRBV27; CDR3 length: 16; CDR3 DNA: TGTGCCAGCAGTTTATCGGGACTAGCGAGCACCGGGGAGCTGTTTTTT; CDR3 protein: CASSLSGLASTGELFF
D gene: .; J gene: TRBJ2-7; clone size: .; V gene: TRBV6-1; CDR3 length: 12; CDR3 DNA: TGTGCCAGCAGTTATGAGGGAGACGAGCAGTACTTC; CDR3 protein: CASSYEGDEQYF
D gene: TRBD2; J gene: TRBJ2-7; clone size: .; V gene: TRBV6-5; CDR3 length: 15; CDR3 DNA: TGTGCCAGCAGTTTCGGACTAGCGGCCTTCTACGAGCAGTACTTC; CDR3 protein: CASSFGLAAFYEQYF
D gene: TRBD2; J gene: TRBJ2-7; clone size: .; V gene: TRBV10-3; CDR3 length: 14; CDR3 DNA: TGTGCCATCAGAGGGAGGGGAGGTTCCTACGAGCAGTACTTC; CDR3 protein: CAIRGRGGSYEQYF
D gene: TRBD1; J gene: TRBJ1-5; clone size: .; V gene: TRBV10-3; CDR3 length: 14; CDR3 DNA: TGTGCCATCGCGGGACAGCTTAGCAATCAGCCCCAGCATTTT; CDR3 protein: CAIAGQLSNQPQHF
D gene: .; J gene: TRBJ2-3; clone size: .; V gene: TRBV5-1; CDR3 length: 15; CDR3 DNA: TGCGCCAGCACCGACCAGGGGCCCAGCACAGATACGCAGTATTTT; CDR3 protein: CASTDQGPSTDTQYF
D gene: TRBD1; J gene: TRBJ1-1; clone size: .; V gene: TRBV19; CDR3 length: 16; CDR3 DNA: TGTGCCAGTAGTAGGGGACAGGGGGCGCTTGGTACTGAAGCTTTCTTT; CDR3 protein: CASSRGQGALGTEAFF
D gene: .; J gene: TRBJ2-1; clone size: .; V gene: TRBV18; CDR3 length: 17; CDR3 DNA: TGTGCCAGCTCACCCCCCAATCGGGGAAGCGGACACAATGAGCAGTTCTTC; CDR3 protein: CASSPPNRGSGHNEQFF
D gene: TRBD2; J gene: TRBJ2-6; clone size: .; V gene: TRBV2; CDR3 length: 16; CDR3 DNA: TGTGCCAGCAAAACGGGAGGCCGGACTGGGGCCAACGTCCTGACTTTC; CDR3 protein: CASKTGGRTGANVLTF